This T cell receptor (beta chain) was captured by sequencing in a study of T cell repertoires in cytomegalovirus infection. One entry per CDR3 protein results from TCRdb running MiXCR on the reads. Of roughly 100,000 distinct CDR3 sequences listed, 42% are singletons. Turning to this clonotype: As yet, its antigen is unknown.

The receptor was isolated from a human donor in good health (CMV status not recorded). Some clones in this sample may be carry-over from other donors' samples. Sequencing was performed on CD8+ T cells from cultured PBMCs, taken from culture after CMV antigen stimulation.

The CDR3 DNA reads as TGTGCCAGCAGTCACACCCAAGCGGGGGCCTCCTACAATGAGCAGTTCTTC. Translated, it gives CASSHTQAGASYNEQFF. The chain joins TRBV6-6 to TRBJ2-1; 8 bases map to TRBD2. J gave up 0 bases and V 5 bases, and 9 bases lay outside the gene matches. The CDR3 spans 17 residues. From germline, CDR1 is MNHNY and CDR2 SVGAGI (reference sequence).